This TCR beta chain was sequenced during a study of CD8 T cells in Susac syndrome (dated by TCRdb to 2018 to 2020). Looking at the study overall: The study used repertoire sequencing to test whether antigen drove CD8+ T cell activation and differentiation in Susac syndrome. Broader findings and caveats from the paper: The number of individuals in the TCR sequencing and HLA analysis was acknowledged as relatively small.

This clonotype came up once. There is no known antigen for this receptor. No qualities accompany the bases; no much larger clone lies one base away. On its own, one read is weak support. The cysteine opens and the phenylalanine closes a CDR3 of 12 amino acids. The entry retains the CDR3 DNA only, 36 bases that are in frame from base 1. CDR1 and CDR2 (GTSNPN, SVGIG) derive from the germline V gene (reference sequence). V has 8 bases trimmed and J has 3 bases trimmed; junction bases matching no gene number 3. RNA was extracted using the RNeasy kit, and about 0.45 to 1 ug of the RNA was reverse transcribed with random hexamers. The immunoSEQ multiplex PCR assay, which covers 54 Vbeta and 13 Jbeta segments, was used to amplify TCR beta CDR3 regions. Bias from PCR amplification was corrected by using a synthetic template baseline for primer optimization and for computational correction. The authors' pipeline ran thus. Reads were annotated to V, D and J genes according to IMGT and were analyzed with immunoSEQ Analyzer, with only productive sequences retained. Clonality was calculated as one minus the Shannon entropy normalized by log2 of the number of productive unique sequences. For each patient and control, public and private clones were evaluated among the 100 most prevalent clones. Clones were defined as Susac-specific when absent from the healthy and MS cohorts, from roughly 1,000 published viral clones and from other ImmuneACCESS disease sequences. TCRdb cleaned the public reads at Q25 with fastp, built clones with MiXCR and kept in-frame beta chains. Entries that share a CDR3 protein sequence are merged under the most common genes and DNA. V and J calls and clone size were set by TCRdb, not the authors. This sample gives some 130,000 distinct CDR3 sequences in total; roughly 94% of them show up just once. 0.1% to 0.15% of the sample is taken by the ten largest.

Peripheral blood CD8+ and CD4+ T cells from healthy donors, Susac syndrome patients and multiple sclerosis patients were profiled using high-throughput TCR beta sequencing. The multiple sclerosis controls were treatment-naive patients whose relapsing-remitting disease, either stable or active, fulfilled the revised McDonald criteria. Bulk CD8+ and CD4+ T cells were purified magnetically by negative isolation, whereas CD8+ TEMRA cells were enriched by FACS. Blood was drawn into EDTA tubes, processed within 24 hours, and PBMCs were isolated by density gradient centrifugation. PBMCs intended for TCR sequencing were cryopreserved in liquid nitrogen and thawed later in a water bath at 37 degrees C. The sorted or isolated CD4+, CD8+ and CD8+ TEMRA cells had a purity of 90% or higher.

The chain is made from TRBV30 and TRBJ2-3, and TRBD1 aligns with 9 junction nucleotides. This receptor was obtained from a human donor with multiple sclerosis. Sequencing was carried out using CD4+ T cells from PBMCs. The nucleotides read TGTGCCCTCGGACAGGGGACAGATACGCAGTATTTT. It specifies CALGQGTDTQYF.